This TCR beta chain was identified in a study of blood T cell repertoires in COVID-19 (dated by TCRdb to 2018 to 2021). As for the study more broadly: Samples covering the acute and convalescent phases of COVID-19 were provided by collaborators in the United States, Italy and Spain. Nearly every sample came with metadata listing a de-identified subject ID, COVID-19 status, age in years and sex. Where HLA class I and class II types were available, the types were taken from metadata supplied by the sample provider, not from assay-based typing. The dataset comprised deeply sampled blood TCRbeta repertoires from subjects exposed to, actively infected with, or recovered from COVID-19. The prospective study material was composed of cDNA or gDNA derived from T cells, B-cell-depleted T cells, or PBMCs. A freely available public database, intended as a resource for researchers studying the immune response to SARS-CoV-2, is where the repertoires were released. The samples were drawn from the first 160 participants of the ongoing ImmuneRACE study and from 950 to 1,500 subjects provided by 6 global collaborators.

Summary of the overall study and its limitations: How much clinical and demographic metadata was included differed by source and by participant, and the metadata was provided uncurated.

This clone was observed a handful of times. There is no known antigen for this receptor. No much larger clone exists at a distance of one base, and base qualities are not known. The immunoSEQ Assay, a bias-controlled multiplex PCR, was used to amplify TCRbeta CDR3 regions from genomic DNA. Regarding the original processing steps: Nucleated cell counts per sample were estimated from amplification of reference gene primers within the assay. Sequence reads were collapsed and filtered to measure the absolute abundance of every unique TCRbeta CDR3 rearrangement. Productive Simpson clonality was computed per sample as the square root of Simpson's diversity index over productive rearrangements. The table comes from immuneACCESS by way of TCRdb, which keeps in-frame sequences with V and J called. Part of the clones is missing from these tables; in studies checked, under half for an unresolved V gene and the rest for unknown reasons. Clonal size and the V and J genes are those of that table, whereas D and trimming came from the DNA. This sample holds about 60,000 clones; around four fifths were observed only once. Roughly a fifth of the sample lies in the top ten.

V is cut back by 4 bases and J by 5 bases, with 5 bases in the junction unmatched. The CDR3 goes from the cysteine to the phenylalanine over 14 residues. Just the 42-base CDR3 DNA is kept, in frame starting at base 1. As encoded in the germline V gene, CDR1 is SGHRS while CDR2 is YFSETQ. At one collaborating source in Seattle, patients were enrolled during active infection and were followed longitudinally through the course of disease. Each collaborating institution followed its own protocols to collect whole blood in K2EDTA tubes. Collaborator samples were shipped for TCRbeta analysis as frozen whole blood, isolated PBMCs, or DNA extracted from either sample type.

The sequencing sample was made of peripheral blood. The source of this sequence is a young man with COVID-19, enrolled during active disease. The chain joins TRBV5-1 to TRBJ1-4, and 7 junctional nucleotides match TRBD1. CDR3 region: CASSIGTANEKLFF. The nucleotide sequence is given as TGCGCCAGCAGCATCGGGACAGCAAATGAAAAACTGTTTTTT.